Following are 3 T cell receptor beta chains from one sample sequenced in a study of CD8+CD57+ T cells in acquired aplastic anemia. Patients chosen for sequencing had CD8+CD57+ cells that had expanded, as shown by flow cytometry. Researchers used genomic DNA as the template to profile TCR beta VDJ and CDR3. A single record per CDR3 protein comes from TCRdb applying MiXCR to the reads. The sample includes approximately 180,000 distinct CDR3 sequences, around 48% seen only once; the top ten take 0.85% to 1.2%. The sequenced material came from sorted CD4+, CD8+, or CD8+CD57+ T cells (not recorded which) from PBMCs. The receptor set was obtained from a human donor with aplastic anemia.

As concerns this clonotype: The conserved phenylalanine or tryptophan is not found at the CDR3 terminus, so this likely reflects a read error. Because the CDR3's place on the DNA is in doubt, the DNA is left out and the CDR3 is given as listed by TCRdb. V and J are TRBV19 and TRBJ2-6; the DNA was not compared with TRBD1, the D call given in the table. The CDR3 is 15 amino acids in total, end residues counted. CDR1 LNHDA and CDR2 SQIVND come from the germline V gene (reference sequence). CDR3 sequence: CASLQGASGANVLKI.

Many counts were recorded for this clonotype. The V and J genes are TRBV9 and TRBJ2-1, with D tentatively TRBD2 (6 bases). The length of the CDR3 is 15 residues. Germline lookup yields CDR1 SGDLS and CDR2 YYNGEE. The V end lost 3 bases, the J end lost 7 bases, and 17 bases lay between the germline ends. The CDR3 sequence is CASSAVEGFPNEQFF. CDR3 coding DNA: TGTGCCAGCAGCGCCGTGGAGGGGTTTCCTAATGAGCAGTTCTTC.

This clonotype has more than one count but fewer than ten. This chain joins TRBV6-2 or TRBV6-3 and TRBJ2-1; D is perhaps TRBD2 (5 bases). Between the trimmed V and J ends, which lost 8 bases and 8 bases, there was a span of 13 bases. Germline CDR1 and CDR2: MNHEY and SVGEGT. CDR3 length: 12 residues. CDR3 amino acids: CASREGVHEQFF. In nucleotides, the CDR3 is TGTGCCAGCCGTGAGGGAGTACATGAGCAGTTCTTC.